These 24 T cell receptor beta chains originate from one sample sequenced in a study of blood T cell repertoires in COVID-19 (dated by TCRdb to the early 2020s). Libraries were built with the immunoSEQ multiplex PCR assay. TCRdb took this table from immuneACCESS and kept in-frame rearrangements with V and J called. Such tables lack part of the clones; where checked against another copy, unresolved V genes explain under half of the gap, and the rest is unexplained. Recorded for this sample are approximately 110,000 clones; 85% of them occurred a single time. Jointly, the top ten make up around an eighth of the sample. The sample was peripheral blood. All receptors come from a human donor in a cohort sampled during active COVID-19.

The CDR3 sequence is CASSSKLSLGQEYEQYF. For the CDR3, the DNA is TGCGCCAGCAGCTCAAAGCTTTCCCTTGGACAGGAATACGAGCAGTACTTC. V gene TRBV5-1 combines with J gene TRBJ2-7, with TRBD1 matching 7 bases. Trimming at V came to 3 bases and at J to 4 bases, leaving 16 bases not matched to a gene. The CDR3 is 17 residues long. From germline, CDR1 is SGHRS and CDR2 YFSETQ.

DNA of the CDR3: TGTGCCAGCAGCCTCCGGACTAGCGGGCGGAGCGGGGAGGGGCAGTATTTT. Its protein is CASSLRTSGRSGEGQYF. The genes are TRBV7-2 and TRBJ2-3; 11 bases match TRBD2. Per the germline V gene, CDR1 is SGHTA and CDR2 is FQGNSA. CDR3 length: 17 residues. V shed 5 bases, J shed 11 bases, and the junction held 18 bases outside the gene matches.

The V and J genes are TRBV3-1 (or the pseudogene TRBV3-2) and TRBJ2-7; D possibly corresponds to TRBD1 (6 bases). Germline-derived CDR1 and CDR2 are LGHDT and YNNKEL (reference sequence). This CDR3 contains 16 residues. The germline V and J ends were trimmed by 4 bases and 0 bases, with 16 bases remaining between them. The CDR3 protein is CASSRVGHLGSYEQYF. CDR3 nucleotides: TGTGCCAGCAGCCGAGTGGGACACTTAGGCTCCTACGAGCAGTACTTC.

The CDR3 nucleotides read TGTGCCAGCTCCCTTAATGAAAAACTGTTTTTT. It encodes CASSLNEKLFF. This chain connects TRBV11-2 to TRBJ1-4, with D unclear. This CDR3 is 11 amino acids long. Germline values: CDR1 SGHAT, CDR2 FQNNGV. Trimming stripped 8 bases from V and 4 bases from J, with 5 bases between.

The genes are TRBV10-3 and TRBJ1-5; 7 nucleotides agree with TRBD1. CDR3 length equals 15 residues. Trimming removed 3 bases from V and 5 bases from J; junction bases left unmatched: 7. The V gene's germline CDR1 is ENHRY and CDR2 SYGVKD. CDR3 amino acids: CAISDPGQAYQPQHF. CDR3 DNA sequence: TGTGCCATCAGTGACCCAGGACAGGCCTATCAGCCCCAGCATTTT.

In its sample, this clone was seen once. The chain is built from TRBV4-1 and TRBJ2-1, with 8 bases aligning to TRBD2. The length of the CDR3 is 13 residues. V lost 0 bases, J lost 15 bases, and 7 bases stayed unmatched. The V gene's germline CDR1 is MGHRA and CDR2 YSYEKL. This chain's CDR3 is CASSQEAGEPRFF. In DNA form, the CDR3 reads TGCGCCAGCAGCCAAGAAGCGGGGGAGCCAAGGTTCTTC.

The chain carries TRBV4-1 and TRBJ1-1; D is undetermined. V dropped 7 bases and J dropped 2 bases, with 11 bases sitting between them. Germline V gene lookup returns CDR1 MGHRA and CDR2 YSYEKL. The CDR3 has 13 amino acids. CDR3 in amino acids: CASTKQSNTEAFF. The CDR3 DNA reads TGCGCCAGCACAAAACAGAGTAACACTGAAGCTTTCTTT.

This chain joins TRBV19 and TRBJ1-5; 12 nucleotides line up with TRBD1. V shed 4 bases and J 4 bases; nucleotides not matched to a gene: 5. The CDR3 has 16 residues. CDR1 is LNHDA and CDR2 is SQIVND in the germline V gene (reference sequence). The CDR3 loop reads CASSTWDRGPNQPQHF. In nucleotides, the CDR3 is TGTGCCAGTAGTACTTGGGACAGGGGGCCTAATCAGCCCCAGCATTTT.

This chain connects TRBV3-1 (or the pseudogene TRBV3-2) to TRBJ2-3; a possible D gene is TRBD2 (7 bases). Trimming removed 4 bases at V and 6 bases at J, with 35 bases between. The CDR3 contains 21 residues. Germline CDR1 reads LGHDT; CDR2 reads YNNKEL (reference sequence). CDR3 sequence reads: CASSLYYGGGLGARTDDTQYF. The DNA for the CDR3 is TGTGCCAGCAGCCTGTACTATGGGGGGGGCCTAGGGGCCCGGACCGACGATACGCAGTATTTT.

This clone was observed a few times. The chain uses TRBV5-4 and TRBJ2-7; 8 bases line up with TRBD2. The CDR3 has 15 residues. V dropped 0 bases and J dropped 3; count of bases not matched to a gene: 5. Germline assignment: CDR1 SGHNT and CDR2 YYREEE (reference sequence). The CDR3 here is CASSLGLAGRYEQYF. Written as DNA, the CDR3 is TGTGCCAGCAGCTTGGGTTTAGCGGGGCGCTACGAGCAGTACTTC.

The chain uses TRBV11-3 and TRBJ2-1; D gene ambiguous. Between the trimmed V and J ends, which lost 1 base and 9 bases, there was a span of 13 bases. The CDR3 extends over 14 amino acids. Germline lookup yields CDR1 SGHNT and CDR2 YENEEA. The CDR3 protein is CASSLGAGVGEQFF. CDR3 DNA: TGTGCCAGCAGCTTAGGGGCCGGTGTTGGTGAGCAGTTCTTC.

V is TRBV6-2 or TRBV6-3 and J is TRBJ2-1, with D possibly being TRBD2 (5 bases). Trimming took off 2 bases at V and 3 bases at J, with 14 bases between the two ends. This CDR3 comprises 16 residues. CDR1 is MNHEY, CDR2 SVGEGT, per germline. CDR3 protein: CASSYPTGVSYNEQFF. The CDR3 DNA reads as TGTGCCAGCAGTTACCCAACCGGGGTAAGCTACAATGAGCAGTTCTTC.

This chain connects TRBV2 to TRBJ1-1; TRBD1 is a possible D gene (6 bases). Trimming pared 5 bases from V and 7 bases from J, leaving 17 bases between. The CDR3 runs to 14 residues. Germline V gene sequence: CDR1 SNHLY, CDR2 FYNNEI. CDR3 DNA: TGTGCCAGCAGTCCCCGGACAGCCAAGTATGAAGCTTTCTTT. Protein: CASSPRTAKYEAFF.

The chain recombines TRBV7-2 with TRBJ1-2; D gene unclear. With 2 bases removed from V and 4 bases from J, the gap between germline ends came to 14 bases. The CDR3 spans 15 residues. Germline V lookup: CDR1 SGHTA, CDR2 FQGNSA. CDR3 DNA sequence: TGTGCCAGCAGCTTACTCCCCGGGGTCAGCTATGGCTACACCTTC. This encodes CASSLLPGVSYGYTF.

The CDR3 nucleotides are TGTGCCAGTAGTATAGTTGGAGATGAGCAGTTCTTC. It yields the protein CASSIVGDEQFF. The V gene is TRBV19, the J gene TRBJ2-1; D not resolved. CDR1 is LNHDA and CDR2 is SQIVND in the germline V gene (reference sequence). The V end was cut by 1 base, the J end by 8 bases, with 6 bases between. The CDR3 is 12 residues long.

The chain couples TRBV19 to TRBJ2-7; 7 bases map to TRBD2. Germline CDR1 reads LNHDA; CDR2 reads SQIVND (reference sequence). V trimming: 4 bases; J trimming: 7 bases; junction bases outside the gene matches: 4. The CDR3 has 12 residues. CDR3 nucleotides: TGTGCCAGTAGTAGGGACTATTCGGAGCAGTACTTC. Its protein product is CASSRDYSEQYF. The variable domain in full, completed from reference TRBV19 and TRBJ2-7, reads DGGITQSPKYLFRKEGQNVTLSCEQNLNHDAMYWYRQDPGQGLRLIYYSQIVNDFQKGDIAEGYSVSREKKESFPLTVTSAQKNPTAFYLCASSRDYSEQYFGPGTRLTVT.

The chain combines TRBV27 with TRBJ1-5, with a possible D match to TRBD1 (6 bases). V lost 3 bases and J 6 bases, leaving 12 bases between the germline ends. Germline CDR1 reads MNHEY; CDR2 reads SMNVEV (reference sequence). There are 14 residues in the CDR3. The CDR3 coding sequence is TGTGCCAGCAGTTTTGGTACAGGGACTCAGCCCCAGCATTTT. Translation: CASSFGTGTQPQHF.

This clone occurred once. The rearrangement joins TRBV19 to TRBJ1-5; no reliable D call. This CDR3 has 14 residues. Deletions cut 1 base from V and 6 bases from J, with 10 bases between. Germline CDR1 LNHDA, CDR2 SQIVND (reference sequence). CDR3: CASSIVVYSQPQHF. The CDR3 DNA follows: TGTGCCAGTAGTATAGTAGTGTATTCTCAGCCCCAGCATTTT.

The V gene is TRBV4-1, the J gene TRBJ1-6, with 7 bases that match TRBD1. From germline, CDR1 is MGHRA and CDR2 YSYEKL. This CDR3 has 20 amino acids. The trim removed 3 bases at V and 0 bases at J, leaving 14 bases unmatched. The DNA for the CDR3 is TGCGCCAGCAGCCAGACGGGACAGCTAAGAACGAGCTCCTATAATTCACCCCTCCACTTT. It yields the protein CASSQTGQLRTSSYNSPLHF.

The chain joins TRBV4-1 to TRBJ2-5; 11 bases match TRBD2. In germline, CDR1 is MGHRA, CDR2 YSYEKL. The ends lost 4 bases at V and 4 bases at J; junction bases unmatched: 8. The CDR3 extends over 16 amino acids. CDR3 sequence (DNA): TGCGCCAGCAGCCCTCGCCCCGGACTAGCGGGAGAGACCCAGTACTTC. Its protein is CASSPRPGLAGETQYF.

V is TRBV6-5 and J is TRBJ1-5; D ambiguous. V shed 7 bases and J shed 9 bases, with 19 bases lying between them. The CDR3 sequence is 14 residues long. Germline V gene data show CDR1 as MNHEY and CDR2 as SVGAGI. In nucleotides, the CDR3 is TGTGCCAGCACCTCGGGTCCAGAGTCCCGGCCCCAGCATTTT. Translating it yields CASTSGPESRPQHF.

Details on this clone: The sample holds other DNA sequences that translate to the same CDR3. This chain joins TRBV19 and TRBJ2-7, with D maybe TRBD2 (6 bases). The CDR3 extends over 14 amino acids. The germline CDR1 and CDR2 sequences are LNHDA and SQIVND (reference sequence). The germline V and J ends were trimmed by 6 bases and 2 bases, with 14 bases remaining between them. The CDR3 loop reads CASSSRDSPYEQYF. CDR3 coding DNA: TGTGCCAGTAGCTCCCGGGACTCCCCCTACGAGCAGTACTTC.

This rearrangement joins TRBV12-3 or TRBV12-4 to TRBJ2-7; D might be TRBD1 (6 bases). The CDR3 length is 12 residues. V lost 3 bases and J 7 bases, leaving 10 bases between the germline ends. The CDR3 here is CASSLWTEEQYF. The DNA of the CDR3 is TGTGCCAGCAGTTTGTGGACAGAAGAGCAGTACTTC.

The chain joins TRBV21-1 to TRBJ2-1; the DNA was not used to check the table's D call, TRBD1. TRBV21-1 is a pseudogene locus. CDR3 length: 15 residues. The CDR3 DNA is TGTGCCAGCAGCAAGGGACAGGGGGTAGGTTGTGAGCAGTTCTTC. It yields the protein CASSKGQGVGCEQFF.